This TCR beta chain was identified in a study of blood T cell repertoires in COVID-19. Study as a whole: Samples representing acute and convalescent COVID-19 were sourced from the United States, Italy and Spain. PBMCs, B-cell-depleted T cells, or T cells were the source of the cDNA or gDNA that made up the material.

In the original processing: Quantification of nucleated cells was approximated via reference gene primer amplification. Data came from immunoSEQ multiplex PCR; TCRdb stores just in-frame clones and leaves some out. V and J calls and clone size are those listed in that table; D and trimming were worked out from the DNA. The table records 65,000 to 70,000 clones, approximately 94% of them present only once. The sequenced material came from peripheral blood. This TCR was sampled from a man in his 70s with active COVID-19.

CDR3 DNA sequence: TGCAGTGCTAGTGGGACAGCCTCTGGAAACACCATATATTTT. This gives the protein CSASGTASGNTIYF. The genes are TRBV20-1 and TRBJ1-3, with 7 bases matching TRBD1. Trimming at V came to 3 bases and at J to 0 bases, leaving 2 bases not matched to a gene. Germline V gene data show CDR1 as DFQATT and CDR2 as SNEGSKA (reference sequence). The CDR3 runs 14 residues.